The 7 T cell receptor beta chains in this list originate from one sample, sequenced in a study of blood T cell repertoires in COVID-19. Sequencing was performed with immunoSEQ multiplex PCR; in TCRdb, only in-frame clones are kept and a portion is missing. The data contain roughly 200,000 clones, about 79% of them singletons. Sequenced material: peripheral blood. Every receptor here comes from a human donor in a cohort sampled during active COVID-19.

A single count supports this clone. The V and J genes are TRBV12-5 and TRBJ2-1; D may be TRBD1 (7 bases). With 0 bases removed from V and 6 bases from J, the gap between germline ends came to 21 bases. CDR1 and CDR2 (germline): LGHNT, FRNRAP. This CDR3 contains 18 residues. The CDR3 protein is CASGLVTGSRGVRNEQFF. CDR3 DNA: TGTGCTAGTGGTTTGGTTACGGGGTCCAGGGGGGTTCGCAATGAGCAGTTCTTC.

CDR3 loop: CASSGKGSYNEQFF. The CDR3 nucleotides are TGTGCCAGCAGCGGCAAGGGGTCCTACAATGAGCAGTTCTTC. V usage is TRBV21-1 and J usage is TRBJ2-1; the D call in the table, TRBD1, was not verified against the DNA. TRBV21-1 constitutes a pseudogene. The CDR3 spans 14 residues.

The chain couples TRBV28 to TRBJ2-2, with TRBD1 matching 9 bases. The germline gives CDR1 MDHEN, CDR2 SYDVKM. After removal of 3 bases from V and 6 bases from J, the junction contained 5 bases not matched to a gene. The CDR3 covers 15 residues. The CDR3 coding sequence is TGTGCCAGCAGTTTCGGGGACAGGGTGGCCGGGGAGCTGTTTTTT. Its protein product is CASSFGDRVAGELFF. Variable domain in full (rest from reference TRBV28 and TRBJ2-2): DVKVTQSSRYLVKRTGEKVFLECVQDMDHENMFWYRQDPGLGLRLIYFSYDVKMKEKGDIPEGYSVSREKKERFSLILESASTNQTSMYLCASSFGDRVAGELFFGEGSRLTVL.

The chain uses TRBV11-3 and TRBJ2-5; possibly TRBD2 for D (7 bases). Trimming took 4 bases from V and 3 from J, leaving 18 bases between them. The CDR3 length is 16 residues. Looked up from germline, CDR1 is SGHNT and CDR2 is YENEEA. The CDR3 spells CASSSWGGDTKETQYF. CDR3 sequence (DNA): TGTGCCAGCAGCTCGTGGGGAGGGGACACAAAAGAGACCCAGTACTTC.

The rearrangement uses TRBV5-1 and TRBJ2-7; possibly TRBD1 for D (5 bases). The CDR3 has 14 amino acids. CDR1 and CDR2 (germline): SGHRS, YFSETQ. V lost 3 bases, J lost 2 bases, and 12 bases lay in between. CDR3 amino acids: CASSSQDNTYEQYF. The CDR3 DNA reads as TGCGCCAGCAGCTCACAGGACAATACCTACGAGCAGTACTTC.

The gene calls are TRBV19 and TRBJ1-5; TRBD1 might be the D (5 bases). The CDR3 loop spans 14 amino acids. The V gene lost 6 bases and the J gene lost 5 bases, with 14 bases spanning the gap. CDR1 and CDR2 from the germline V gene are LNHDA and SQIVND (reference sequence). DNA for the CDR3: TGTGCCAGTAGCACCGCCAGGGTGGATCAGCCCCAGCATTTT. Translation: CASSTARVDQPQHF.

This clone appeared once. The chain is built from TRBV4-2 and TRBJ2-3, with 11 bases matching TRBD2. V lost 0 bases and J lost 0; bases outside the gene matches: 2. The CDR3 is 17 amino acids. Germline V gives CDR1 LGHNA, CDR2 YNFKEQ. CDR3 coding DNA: TGTGCCAGCAGCCAAGAAGGGACTAGCGGCAGCACAGATACGCAGTATTTT. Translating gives CASSQEGTSGSTDTQYF.